The sample holds many counts of the clone carrying this TCR beta chain. Trimming left V 0 bases short and J 2 bases short, with 6 bases between. The CDR3 spans 14 residues. Germline assignment: CDR1 SGHRS and CDR2 YFSETQ. Amplification of TCR beta CDR3 regions used RNA as the template. An initial round of RT-PCR targeting the TCR CDR3 relied on the HTBI primer set. TCRdb called the multiplex PCR reads again in MiXCR, with one record for every CDR3 protein. The profile shows hundreds of thousands of distinct CDR3 sequences, just under 20% of them singletons. The sample belongs to a study of T cells in Graves' hyperthyroidism and ophthalmopathy.

The receptor comes from a man aged 35-49 years with Graves' ophthalmopathy. The specimen was blood. The chain employs TRBV5-1 and TRBJ2-1, with D unclear. In nucleotides, the CDR3 is TGCGCCAGCAGCTTGGAGGGTCCCTACAATGAGCAGTTCTTC. Amino acids: CASSLEGPYNEQFF.